These T cell receptor beta chains were read from a single sample in a study of OX40 agonist ivuxolimab in advanced cancers. TCRdb's copy holds only in-frame clones and misses some; the assay was immunoSEQ multiplex PCR. The repertoire includes tens of thousands of clones, roughly 84% of them detected once, and roughly 0.6% sits in the top ten. Here the sequenced sample was CD4+ or CD8+ T cells sorted from blood, taken in a trial of the OX40 agonist ivuxolimab. These receptor sequences come from an adult with an advanced solid tumor such as melanoma, head and neck, liver or kidney cancer. The CDR3 runs from the conserved cysteine through the conserved F or W. Each record gives: V gene, J gene, D gene, clone size, CDR3 protein, CDR3 DNA. The D gene is left open where the match is weak. Expanded clones are given a class, and other clones once, few, many or no size at all.

>TRBV7-9|TRBJ1-2|-|-
CASSPWGAGYGYTF
TGTGCCAGCAGCCCTTGGGGGGCTGGCTATGGCTACACCTTC
>TRBV6-5|TRBJ1-6|TRBD1|-
CASSYSSGTGVSPLHF
TGTGCCAGCAGTTACAGTTCAGGGACAGGGGTTTCACCCCTCCACTTT
>TRBV7-2|TRBJ1-5|TRBD1|-
CASSYGQGRQPQHF
TGTGCCAGCAGCTATGGACAGGGACGTCAGCCCCAGCATTTT
>TRBV6-6|TRBJ2-1|TRBD2|-
CACVRTSLYNEQFF
TGTGCCTGTGTTAGGACTAGCCTATACAATGAGCAGTTCTTC
>TRBV19|TRBJ2-1|-|-
CASSPSVYNEQFF
TGTGCCAGTAGTCCGAGCGTCTACAATGAGCAGTTCTTC
>TRBV14|TRBJ2-2|TRBD1|-
CASTTQGATGELFF
TGTGCCAGCACGACGCAGGGGGCAACCGGGGAGCTGTTTTTT
>TRBV5-1|TRBJ2-7|-|-
CASSLDYQGEQYF
TGCGCCAGCAGCTTGGATTACCAGGGGGAGCAGTACTTC
>TRBV2|TRBJ2-3|-|-
CASSERGRILSTDTQYF
TGTGCCAGCAGTGAGAGGGGCCGTATCCTTAGCACAGATACGCAGTATTTT
>TRBV6-1|TRBJ1-3|-|-
CASSVGFSGNTIYF
TGTGCCAGCAGTGTCGGGTTCTCTGGAAACACCATATATTTT
>TRBV23-1|TRBJ1-1|TRBD1|-
CASSQKRGQGAGGGTEAFF
TGCGCCAGCAGTCAAAAGCGGGGACAGGGGGCCGGTGGGGGCACTGAAGCTTTCTTT
>TRBV6-1|TRBJ1-5|TRBD1|once
CASSAGQGVNQPQHF
TGTGCCAGCAGTGCGGGACAGGGAGTCAATCAGCCCCAGCATTTT
>TRBV7-2|TRBJ1-2|-|-
CASSLDGRVTGGYTF
TGTGCCAGCAGCTTAGACGGCAGGGTGACCGGTGGCTACACCTTC
>TRBV28|TRBJ1-1|TRBD1|-
CASSTPGGGNTEAFF
TGTGCCAGCAGTACCCCCGGAGGGGGCAACACTGAAGCTTTCTTT
>TRBV2|TRBJ2-5|TRBD2|-
CASSGLAGGETQYF
TGTGCCAGCAGTGGACTAGCGGGAGGCGAGACCCAGTACTTC
>TRBV27|TRBJ2-7|TRBD1|once
CASSSGQARVAEQYF
TGTGCCAGCAGCTCCGGACAGGCGAGGGTGGCCGAGCAGTACTTC
>TRBV7-2|TRBJ2-4|-|-
CASSSGQSKNIQYF
TGTGCCAGCAGTTCCGGACAGTCCAAAAACATTCAGTACTTC
>TRBV5-1|TRBJ2-7|TRBD1|-
CASSPGQGIGYEQYF
TGCGCCAGCAGCCCCGGACAGGGGATCGGCTACGAGCAGTACTTC
>TRBV19|TRBJ1-5|TRBD1|-
CASSRQGDQPQHF
TGTGCCAGTAGTAGGCAGGGGGATCAGCCCCAGCATTTT
>TRBV7-2|TRBJ2-7|TRBD2|-
CASSPGWEGEQYF
TGTGCCAGCAGCCCGGGGTGGGAGGGCGAGCAGTACTTC
>TRBV19|TRBJ2-7|-|few
CASSMETAGAYTLEQYF
TGTGCCAGTAGTATGGAGACCGCGGGGGCCTATACGTTGGAGCAGTACTTC
>TRBV6-6|TRBJ2-2|TRBD1|-
CASSDTGGWTGELFF
TGTGCCAGCAGTGACACAGGGGGTTGGACCGGGGAGCTGTTTTTT
>TRBV21-1|TRBJ2-1|-|-
CASSAPRVRSYNEQFF
TGTGCCAGCAGCGCACCGCGGGTCCGCTCCTACAATGAGCAGTTCTTC